The T cell receptor (beta chain) under discussion was sequenced for a study of cytomegalovirus exposure and HLA in healthy donors. Points from the study as a whole: Sequencing had likely introduced a cluster of highly shared sequence variants as an artifact. Differences between HLA loci emerged in a later analysis of TCR association rates, with DRB1 most and HLA-C fewest. As a later analysis showed, a missense DCLRE1C variant was linked to trimming of TCR beta V- and J-genes.

The PCR used 60 Vbeta and 13 Jbeta primers. Assay: immunoSEQ multiplex PCR; the TCRdb copy retains only in-frame clones and omits some. The sample includes approximately 93,000 clones, approximately 80% of them seen just once. Remarks on this clone: What it recognizes is unknown.

This CDR3 has 16 residues. Germline-derived CDR1 and CDR2 are MRHNA and SNTAGT. J lost 1 base, V lost 5 bases, and 5 bases had no gene match. The V gene is TRBV6-4, the J gene TRBJ2-3; 11 nucleotides line up with TRBD2. What was sequenced was PBMCs. This receptor was taken from a woman aged 40 to 55 in good health and CMV-seronegative. The CDR3 DNA sequence: TGTGCCAGCAGTCCCCAGACTAGCGGGGGCACAGATACGCAGTATTTT. The encoded protein is CASSPQTSGGTDTQYF.